The clone carrying this TCR beta chain counts as medium-sized. The antigen is not known. The V gene's germline CDR1 is KGHSH and CDR2 LQKENI. Trimming left V 2 bases short and J 3 bases short, with 10 bases between. This CDR3 region has 14 residues. The protocol was immunoSEQ multiplex PCR, while the TCRdb copy is restricted to in-frame clones and leaves out a portion. The sample has thousands of clones, 60% to 70% seen once; the top ten hold 22%. This entry belongs to a study of CD4+ T cells in melanoma. Overall study results and limits: Neoantigen-specific CD4+ T cells in melanoma reportedly had diverse differentiation states. CD8+ T cell, macrophage and B cell function reportedly correlated with neoantigen-specific CD4+ T cells.

The source material was cells from a culture (not recorded whether cultured in vitro). This TCR came from a human donor with melanoma. The chain joins TRBV18 to TRBJ1-1; no definite D call. The CDR3 is CASSPSGVDTEAFF. As DNA, the CDR3 is TGTGCCAGCTCACCAAGTGGGGTTGACACTGAAGCTTTCTTT.